The 10 T cell receptor beta chains given below trace back to one sample, sequenced in a study of siplizumab effects on memory and regulatory T cells. Using immunoSEQ multiplex PCR, the repertoire was profiled, and TCRdb retains in-frame clones only, with some absent. The sample carries around 100,000 clones, 91% recorded once. Source material: CD4+ T cells sorted from blood. These receptor sequences come from a human donor in good health.

The chain carries TRBV5-4 and TRBJ1-6, with 9 bases that match TRBD1. This CDR3 contains 14 residues. With V trimmed by 4 bases and J by 5 bases, 1 base remained unmatched. CDR1 SGHNT and CDR2 YYREEE come from the germline V gene (reference sequence). Written as DNA, the CDR3 is TGTGCCAGCAGCCGACAGGGGGATAATTCACCCCTCCACTTT. This gives the protein CASSRQGDNSPLHF.

This chain uses TRBV28 with TRBJ1-3, with D unclear. Germline assignment: CDR1 MDHEN and CDR2 SYDVKM. This CDR3 spans 16 amino acids. Trimming removed 5 bases at V and 0 bases at J, with 14 bases between. For the CDR3, the DNA is TGTGCCAGCAGTACCGAGTGGCGGGACTCTGGAAACACCATATATTTT. Amino acids: CASSTEWRDSGNTIYF.

This sequence joins TRBV5-1 and TRBJ1-6; D is undetermined. V gave up 0 bases and J gave up 6 bases, with 7 bases separating them. The CDR3 sequence is 14 residues long. Germline CDR1 is SGHRS and CDR2 is YFSETQ. The CDR3 DNA reads as TGCGCCAGCAGCTTGGAGGCAGGTAATTCACCCCTCCACTTT. Its protein is CASSLEAGNSPLHF.

The chain carries TRBV5-4 and TRBJ2-7; TRBD2 might be the D (6 bases). CDR1 is SGHNT and CDR2 is YYREEE in the germline V gene (reference sequence). The CDR3 spans 13 residues. V lost 0 bases and J 3 bases, leaving 7 bases between the germline ends. In nucleotides, the CDR3 is TGTGCCAGCAGCTTGGCCGGGAGCTACGAGCAGTACTTC. It is translated as CASSLAGSYEQYF.

This rearrangement joins TRBV5-1 to TRBJ2-7; 11 bases fit TRBD2. The J call is in doubt because the DNA end fits TRBJ2-1 better. The CDR3 has 17 amino acids. Germline V gene lookup returns CDR1 SGHRS and CDR2 YFSETQ. Written as DNA, the CDR3 is TGCGCCAGCAGCTTGGGCTCTAGCGGGGGGCCGGGCGATGAGCAGTTCTTC. Encoded protein: CASSLGSSGGPGDEQFF.

The gene calls are TRBV28 and TRBJ2-1, with 9 bases fitting TRBD2. The CDR3 is 17 residues long. The germline V gene has CDR1 MDHEN and CDR2 SYDVKM. The V segment lost 2 bases and the J segment 0 bases; nucleotides outside the gene matches: 5. The CDR3 spells CASSLGLAGTSYNEQFF. DNA of the CDR3: TGTGCCAGCAGTTTAGGGCTAGCGGGGACCTCCTACAATGAGCAGTTCTTC.

The rearrangement joins TRBV7-9 to TRBJ1-3; tentatively, D is TRBD1 (5 bases). V was pared by 5 bases and J by 0 bases, with 11 bases between. CDR1 and CDR2 (germline): SEHNR, FQNEAQ (reference sequence). The CDR3 sequence is 15 residues long. This CDR3 is CASSLWDRSGNTIYF. CDR3 sequence (DNA): TGTGCCAGCAGCCTATGGGACCGCTCTGGAAACACCATATATTTT.

The chain uses TRBV6-1 and TRBJ2-5, with D possibly TRBD2 on 5 matching bases. Trimming took 1 base from V and 5 from J, leaving 14 bases between them. The germline CDR1 and CDR2 sequences are MNHNS and SASEGT. The CDR3 extends over 15 amino acids. The CDR3 DNA reads TGTGCCAGCAGTGAAGGGACTCCCCCTGGGGAGACCCAGTACTTC. Protein: CASSEGTPPGETQYF.

The chain has TRBV27 and TRBJ1-1; a possible D gene is TRBD1 (5 bases). V shed 8 bases and J shed 4 bases, with 14 bases lying between them. Germline values: CDR1 MNHEY, CDR2 SMNVEV (reference sequence). This CDR3 has 13 amino acids. CDR3 region: CASGSTGVTEAFF. The CDR3 DNA follows: TGTGCCAGCGGATCGACGGGGGTCACTGAAGCTTTCTTT.

This chain connects TRBV6-5 to TRBJ2-7, with a weak D call TRBD1 (5 bases). This CDR3 contains 15 residues. Germline CDR1 MNHEY, CDR2 SVGAGI. The ends were cut back, 0 bases at V and 1 base at J, with 10 bases in the middle. The CDR3 region has the DNA TGTGCCAGCAGTTACTCCTTAGGGGCATCCTACGAGCAGTACTTC. The encoded protein is CASSYSLGASYEQYF.